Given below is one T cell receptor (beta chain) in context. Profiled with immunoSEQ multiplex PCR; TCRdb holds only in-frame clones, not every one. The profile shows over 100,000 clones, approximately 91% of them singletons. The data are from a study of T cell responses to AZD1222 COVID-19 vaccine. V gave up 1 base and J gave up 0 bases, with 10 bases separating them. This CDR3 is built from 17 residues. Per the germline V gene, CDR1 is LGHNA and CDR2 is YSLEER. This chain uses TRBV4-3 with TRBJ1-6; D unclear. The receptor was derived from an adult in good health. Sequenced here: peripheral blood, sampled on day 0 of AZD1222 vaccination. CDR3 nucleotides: TGCGCCAGCAGCCAAGGGGCCGGGAGCTCCTATAATTCACCCCTCCACTTT. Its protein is CASSQGAGSSYNSPLHF.